Presented here are 17 T cell receptor beta chains from one specimen sequenced in a study of PD-L1 blockade in urothelial cancer. The protocol was immunoSEQ multiplex PCR, while the TCRdb copy is restricted to in-frame clones and leaves out a portion. The table shows 30,000 to 40,000 clones, with around 90% occurring only once. Source: PBMCs, taken around atezolizumab (anti-PD-L1) treatment. The receptors here all came from a man aged 65-85 years with urothelial cancer.

This chain joins TRBV5-4 and TRBJ2-1; the match to TRBD1 covers 7 bases. This CDR3 is built from 13 residues. The germline V gene has CDR1 SGHNT and CDR2 YYREEE (reference sequence). V lost 7 bases to trimming and J lost 5 bases; unmatched junction nucleotides: 6. CDR3 sequence (DNA): TGTGCCAGCGGGACAGATAGAAACAATGAGCAGTTCTTC. It translates to CASGTDRNNEQFF.

This clone occurred once. This sequence joins TRBV9 and TRBJ2-6, with 9 bases lining up with TRBD1. Germline lookup yields CDR1 SGDLS and CDR2 YYNGEE. The trim removed 2 bases at V and 2 bases at J, leaving 8 bases unmatched. The length of the CDR3 is 18 residues. CDR3 amino acids: CASSVAGTGRAGANVLTF. The CDR3 region has the DNA TGTGCCAGCAGCGTCGCCGGGACAGGGCGGGCTGGGGCCAACGTCCTGACTTTC.

The CDR3 reads CASSLGVGSTDTQYF. DNA for the CDR3: TGTGCCAGCAGCTTAGGCGTCGGGAGTACAGATACGCAGTATTTT. This sequence joins TRBV7-6 and TRBJ2-3, with TRBD2 as a possible D gene (6 bases). This CDR3 has 15 residues. The germline V gene has CDR1 SGHVS and CDR2 FNYEAQ. V was shortened by 1 base and J by 3 bases, with 11 bases between the two germline ends.

The rearrangement uses TRBV11-2 and TRBJ2-1; perhaps TRBD1 as D (5 bases). V shed 1 base and J shed 9 bases, with 10 bases lying between them. This CDR3 contains 13 residues. Germline V gene lookup returns CDR1 SGHAT and CDR2 FQNNGV. The CDR3 region is CASSLVRGFEQFF. As DNA, the CDR3 is TGTGCCAGCAGCTTAGTTAGGGGTTTTGAGCAGTTCTTC.

The gene calls are TRBV11-2 and TRBJ2-7; 8 bases line up with TRBD1. There are 14 residues in the CDR3. The germline V gene has CDR1 SGHAT and CDR2 FQNNGV. Germline trimming cut 1 base from V and 3 bases from J; bases unmatched to any gene: 2. The DNA of the CDR3 is TGTGCCAGCAGCTTAGGGACAGGGTTCTACGAGCAGTACTTC. This codes for CASSLGTGFYEQYF. Drawing the rest from reference TRBV11-2 and TRBJ2-7, the complete variable domain is EAGVAQSPRYKIIEKRQSVAFWCNPISGHATLYWYQQILGQGPKLLIQFQNNGVVDDSQLPKDRFSAERLKGVDSTLKIQPAKLEDSAVYLCASSLGTGFYEQYFGPGTRLTVT.

The chain is built from TRBV5-8 and TRBJ1-4, with D tentatively TRBD1 (6 bases). From germline, CDR1 is SGHTS and CDR2 YDEGEE. Between the trimmed V and J ends, which lost 0 bases and 4 bases, there was a span of 13 bases. The CDR3 has 16 amino acids. CDR3 DNA: TGTGCCAGCAGCTTGGGGACAGAGATTGGTAATGAAAAACTGTTTTTT. Protein sequence: CASSLGTEIGNEKLFF.

The sample holds a few counts of this clone. The gene calls are TRBV7-6 and TRBJ1-1; D unresolved. Per germline, CDR1 SGHVS and CDR2 FNYEAQ. This CDR3 has 13 amino acids. Trimming took off 0 bases at V and 6 bases at J, with 8 bases between the two ends. The CDR3 DNA is TGTGCCAGCAGCTTAGCGGGCAGACCTGAAGCTTTCTTT. Protein sequence: CASSLAGRPEAFF.

The J gene is TRBJ2-2, the V gene TRBV6-4; no firm D call. CDR1 and CDR2 from the germline V gene are MRHNA and SNTAGT. CDR3 length: 13 amino acids. V was cut by 0 bases and J by 4 bases, with 3 bases left in between. CDR3 sequence (DNA): TGTGCCAGCAGTGACTCTAGCACCGGGGAGCTGTTTTTT. This codes for CASSDSSTGELFF.

This rearrangement joins TRBV19 to TRBJ2-1; 10 positions agree with TRBD2. The CDR3 totals 15 residues. J lost 3 bases, V lost 6 bases, and 5 bases had no gene match. Germline CDR1 LNHDA, CDR2 SQIVND (reference sequence). In DNA form, the CDR3 reads TGTGCCAGTAGCGAACTAGCGGGATACTACAATGAGCAGTTCTTC. This translates into CASSELAGYYNEQFF.

This clone was picked up a small number of times. V and J are TRBV10-1 and TRBJ1-1; tentatively, D is TRBD1 (5 bases). Per germline, CDR1 WNHNN and CDR2 SYGVQD (reference sequence). Trimming stripped 2 bases from V and 3 bases from J, with 7 bases between. The CDR3 loop spans 13 amino acids. CDR3 coding DNA: TGCGCCAGCAGTGAGCCGGGGGACACTGAAGCTTTCTTT. It specifies CASSEPGDTEAFF.

This chain links TRBV7-3 with TRBJ1-1, with unresolved D. Germline lookup yields CDR1 SGHTA and CDR2 FQGTGA. The V gene lost 2 bases and the J gene lost 4 bases, with 8 bases spanning the gap. The CDR3 sequence is 13 residues long. This CDR3 is CASSLSRSTEAFF. The DNA for the CDR3 is TGTGCCAGCAGCTTATCTAGATCCACTGAAGCTTTCTTT. The whole variable domain, remainder taken from reference TRBV7-3 and TRBJ1-1, is GAGVSQTPSNKVTEKGKYVELRCDPISGHTALYWYRQSLGQGPEFLIYFQGTGAADDSGLPNDRFFAVRPEGSVSTLKIQRTERGDSAVYLCASSLSRSTEAFFGQGTRLTVV.

This chain links TRBV27 with TRBJ2-3; 8 nucleotides line up with TRBD2. V dropped 9 bases and J dropped 6; count of bases not matched to a gene: 5. Per germline, CDR1 MNHEY and CDR2 SMNVEV (reference sequence). The CDR3 covers 12 residues. Here the CDR3 DNA reads TGTGCCAGTCGGACTAGCTCGGATACGCAGTATTTT. Translating it yields CASRTSSDTQYF.

The J gene is TRBJ2-1, the V gene TRBV7-9; TRBD2 aligns across 8 bases. In germline, CDR1 is SEHNR, CDR2 FQNEAQ (reference sequence). The CDR3 runs 17 residues. Losses at the gene ends were 2 bases for V and 6 bases for J; bases not matched to a gene: 12. CDR3: CASSLLAGRGNFNEQFF. The CDR3, as DNA: TGTGCCAGCAGCTTATTAGCGGGGCGAGGGAACTTCAATGAGCAGTTCTTC.

This chain connects TRBV7-8 to TRBJ2-7, with 9 bases that match TRBD2. The CDR3 contains 16 residues. The V gene end was trimmed by 6 bases and the J gene end by 3 bases; junction bases not matched to a gene: 12. Looked up from germline, CDR1 is SGHVS and CDR2 is FQNEAQ. Here the CDR3 reads CASSLRTSARLYEQYF. The CDR3 coding sequence is TGTGCCAGCAGTCTTAGGACTAGCGCGAGGCTCTACGAGCAGTACTTC.

The chain uses TRBV15 and TRBJ2-1; D is unresolved. CDR3 length: 16 amino acids. The V gene's germline CDR1 is LNHNV and CDR2 YYDKDF (reference sequence). Trimming took 5 bases from V and 4 from J, leaving 18 bases between them. The chain's CDR3 is CATSGPISSGYNEQFF. The CDR3 DNA reads TGTGCCACCAGCGGCCCCATATCTAGTGGATACAATGAGCAGTTCTTC.

The rearrangement links TRBV28 to TRBJ1-1, with TRBD1 identical over 11 bases. Germline V gene data show CDR1 as MDHEN and CDR2 as SYDVKM. This CDR3 is built from 16 residues. Trimming cost V 6 bases and J 1 base; bases outside gene matches: 7. In nucleotides, the CDR3 is TGTGCCAGCAGACGGGACAGGGGGATAGAGAACACTGAAGCTTTCTTT. Residues: CASRRDRGIENTEAFF.

The chain combines TRBV28 with TRBJ1-5; no clear D gene. The CDR3 is made up of 13 amino acids. The V end was cut by 6 bases, the J end by 0 bases, with 6 bases between. Germline-derived CDR1 and CDR2 are MDHEN and SYDVKM. The CDR3 DNA reads TGTGCCAGCAGAGACTATAGCAATCAGCCCCAGCATTTT. Translated, it gives CASRDYSNQPQHF.